This is a list of T cell receptor beta chains from one sample in a study of shared clonotypes between healthy human individuals. This table comes from immunoSEQ multiplex PCR, and its TCRdb copy is limited to in-frame clones, with some not included. The sample yields a few million clones, around 95% seen once. The sample comprised naive CD8+ T cells from PBMCs. Every receptor here comes from a young man in good health. Some clones in this sample may be carry-over from other donors' samples. CDR3s include the opening cysteine and the closing phenylalanine or tryptophan. The order of the fields is J gene, clone size, V gene, D gene, CDR3 protein, CDR3 DNA. A D gene is named only where the DNA matches it firmly. Expanded clones get a size class; other rows say once, few or many, or leave the size out.

TRBJ1-5 | once | TRBV28 | NA | CASTVSGRSPSNWVGGNQPQHF | TGTGCCAGCACCGTGTCGGGCAGGTCCCCTAGTAATTGGGTGGGAGGCAATCAGCCCCAGCATTTT
TRBJ2-7 | NA | TRBV9 | NA | CASSVGVVGRSYEQYF | TGTGCCAGCAGCGTAGGGGTGGTTGGCAGAAGCTACGAGCAGTACTTC
TRBJ2-1 | NA | TRBV10-2 | TRBD2 | CASSDGLAAGNEQFF | TGCGCCAGCAGTGACGGGCTAGCGGCTGGAAATGAGCAGTTCTTC
TRBJ2-3 | NA | TRBV4-1 | TRBD2 | CASSQDFGTSREETDTQYF | TGCGCCAGCAGCCAAGATTTCGGGACTAGTCGGGAGGAGACAGATACGCAGTATTTT
TRBJ2-2 | once | TRBV5-1 | NA | CASSSWTPPNTGELFF | TGCGCCAGCAGCTCCTGGACTCCTCCGAACACCGGGGAGCTGTTTTTT
TRBJ1-4 | NA | TRBV5-4 | NA | CASSLRGQVNEKLFF | TGTGCCAGCAGCTTGCGCGGCCAGGTGAATGAAAAACTGTTTTTT
TRBJ2-7 | NA | TRBV6-1 | NA | CASSDRVEQYF | TGTGCCAGCAGTGACAGGGTGGAGCAGTACTTC
TRBJ2-7 | NA | TRBV16 | NA | CASSLTYEQYF | TGTGCCAGCAGCCTGACCTACGAGCAGTACTTC
TRBJ1-1 | NA | TRBV6-1 | NA | CASTEGQRNTEAFF | TGTGCCAGCACCGAAGGCCAGAGGAACACTGAAGCTTTCTTT
TRBJ1-4 | once | TRBV9 | NA | CASSVGDSLREKLFF | TGTGCCAGCAGCGTAGGAGACAGCCTAAGGGAAAAACTGTTTTTT
TRBJ2-2 | once | TRBV21-1 | NA | CASSTPGRPGGTNTGELFF | TGTGCCAGCAGCACCCCGGGGCGCCCTGGCGGGACAAACACCGGGGAGCTGTTTTTT
TRBJ1-4 | NA | TRBV28 | NA | CASSFPGARRRGMIKLFF | TGTGCCAGCAGTTTTCCCGGGGCCCGTCGGAGAGGGATGATAAAACTGTTTTTT
TRBJ2-1 | NA | TRBV7-3 | TRBD2 | CASSYGLAGDEQFF | TGTGCCAGCAGCTACGGACTAGCGGGAGATGAGCAGTTCTTC
TRBJ1-1 | NA | TRBV7-6 | NA | CASSLRQGTVAFF | TGTGCCAGCAGCTTACGCCAGGGGACGGTAGCTTTCTTT
TRBJ2-1 | NA | TRBV7-9 | NA | CASSATSGSTYNEQFF | TGTGCCAGCAGCGCCACCTCAGGGAGCACCTACAATGAGCAGTTCTTC
TRBJ1-5 | NA | TRBV27 | NA | CASRLIGTTQPQHF | TGTGCCAGCAGACTTATCGGGACAACCCAGCCCCAGCATTTT
TRBJ1-5 | once | TRBV27 | NA | CASSLFVNQPQHF | TGTGCCAGCAGTTTATTCGTAAATCAGCCCCAGCATTTT
TRBJ2-7 | once | TRBV27 | NA | CASSIRQAYEQYF | TGTGCCAGCAGTATTCGACAGGCCTACGAGCAGTACTTC
TRBJ2-7 | NA | TRBV27 | TRBD2 | CASKREVPYEQYF | TGTGCCAGCAAGCGGGAGGTCCCCTACGAGCAGTACTTC
TRBJ1-1 | NA | TRBV30 | NA | CAWSVHFDTEAFF | TGTGCCTGGAGTGTTCACTTCGACACTGAAGCTTTCTTT
TRBJ1-5 | NA | TRBV28 | TRBD1 | CASSLRQGFQPQHF | TGTGCCAGCAGTTTAAGACAGGGGTTTCAGCCCCAGCATTTT
TRBJ2-7 | NA | TRBV27 | TRBD1 | CASSQGQGAFEQYF | TGTGCCAGCAGTCAGGGACAGGGAGCCTTCGAGCAGTACTTC
TRBJ2-3 | NA | TRBV13 | NA | CASSAFMMTVTDTQYF | TGTGCCAGCAGCGCCTTTATGATGACAGTCACAGATACGCAGTATTTT
TRBJ2-4 | NA | TRBV7-2 | NA | CASSSLGRGGIQYF | TGTGCCAGCAGCTCTCTTGGGAGGGGGGGCATTCAGTACTTC
TRBJ2-3 | NA | TRBV12-2 | NA | CASRRYYTDTQYF | TGTGCAAGTCGTCGATACTACACAGATACGCAGTATTTT
TRBJ2-4 | NA | TRBV7-9 | TRBD2 | CASSFRDYQGIQYF | TGTGCCAGCAGCTTCCGGGACTACCAAGGCATTCAGTACTTC
TRBJ2-2 | NA | TRBV10-1 | NA | CASSESSVLGITGELFF | TGCGCCAGCAGTGAGTCGTCGGTGCTAGGAATCACCGGGGAGCTGTTTTTT
TRBJ2-2 | NA | TRBV7-2 | NA | CASSLGGTPGELFF | TGTGCCAGCAGCTTAGGTGGGACACCCGGGGAGCTGTTTTTT
TRBJ1-5 | NA | TRBV27 | NA | CASSLSGPQPQHF | TGTGCCAGCAGTTTGTCAGGGCCTCAGCCCCAGCATTTT
TRBJ2-7 | NA | TRBV7-9 | NA | CASSFYAVYDEQYF | TGTGCCAGCAGCTTCTATGCCGTTTACGACGAGCAGTACTTC
TRBJ2-1 | NA | TRBV7-6 | TRBD1 | CASSTDRGQVPISSYNEQFF | TGTGCCAGCAGCACCGATAGGGGACAGGTCCCAATAAGCTCCTACAATGAGCAGTTCTTC
TRBJ2-1 | NA | TRBV4-3 | TRBD2 | CASSTGLAGVGNEQFF | TGCGCCAGCAGCACGGGACTAGCGGGAGTAGGCAATGAGCAGTTCTTC
TRBJ1-2 | NA | TRBV11-3 | NA | CASSLLTVGFPGGYTF | TGTGCCAGCAGCTTACTAACGGTGGGGTTTCCGGGTGGCTACACCTTC
TRBJ1-2 | NA | TRBV5-1 | TRBD1 | CASSGIAGTENYGYTF | TGCGCCAGCAGCGGAATCGCCGGGACAGAAAACTATGGCTACACCTTC
TRBJ2-3 | NA | TRBV28 | NA | CASSLAAVRDTQYF | TGTGCCAGCAGTTTAGCGGCAGTCAGGGATACGCAGTATTTT
TRBJ1-2 | NA | TRBV9 | NA | CASSLRGRDIYGYTF | TGTGCCAGCAGCTTACGCGGACGGGATATCTATGGCTACACCTTC
TRBJ1-5 | NA | TRBV27 | TRBD1 | CASSAGTGSNQPQHF | TGTGCCAGCAGTGCCGGGACAGGGAGCAATCAGCCCCAGCATTTT